The T cell receptor beta chain under discussion was sequenced for a study of T cell responses to AZD1222 COVID-19 vaccine (dated by TCRdb to the early 2020s). With respect to the entire study: TCR sequencing was performed for about 240 trial participants, of whom around 200 were given two doses of AZD1222 and around 25 were given two doses of MenACWY control vaccine. Trial participants were enrolled by age into subgroups of 18-55, 56-69 and 70-plus years, and around 150, 29 and 61 TCR-sequenced participants, respectively, were included in these subgroups. Beyond this particular receptor, the publication reports: Spike-specific TCR breadth and depth rose significantly after two AZD1222 doses compared with day 0 and with MenACWY recipients. The 56-69-year group was small, and its depth increase did not reach significance, likely because of low power. Participants were mostly white British, with more females than males. The authors suggested clonal diversity may have been underestimated. CD4 TCRs associated with the vaccine covered the entire spike protein, and the dominant responses were in regions 160-218 and 743-854. Epitopes outside the regions mutated in the B.1.351 and B.1.1.7 variants were reportedly recognized by nearly half of the unique spike-specific TCRs. Because no day 14 peak-response samples were available, the repertoires could be characterized only after the peak T cell response. Conclusions about previously exposed vaccinees were limited because only six or seven AZD1222 recipients were SARS-CoV-2 seropositive at baseline.

The CDR3 regions of human TCRbeta chains were analyzed by immunosequencing. The authors' pipeline ran thus. TCRs in the repertoires were compared against a reference library of SARS-CoV-2-specific TCRs that had been generated with the MIRA antigen-specificity platform. Breadth was defined as the fraction of unique TCRs that were SARS-CoV-2-associated. Depth was defined as the fraction of total T cells that were SARS-CoV-2-associated. Using the MIRA data, each spike-specific TCR was mapped to the spike region that the TCR reacts to and placed in a CD4 or CD8 class. Log10-transformed breadth and depth values were compared by one-way ANOVA with Sidak's multiple comparisons tests. TCRdb's version of the immuneACCESS table is confined to in-frame rearrangements and falls short of the full clone set. An unresolved V gene accounts for under half of the shortfall where checked; the remainder is of unknown origin. V and J calls plus clone size are reproduced from that table; the DNA served to infer D and trimming. The sample table shows about 160,000 clones, and around 90% are seen once. Around 4.5% of the sample goes to the ten largest clones.

This clone was observed a single time. Its binding antigen is unknown. No per-base quality is available; no much larger clone lies one base away. Sample time point, as interpreted from the label and publication: baseline before first vaccination. The intended sense of this specimen's treatment or condition label: meningococcal conjugate vaccine given as trial control. The vaccinee samples were drawn from two UK trials, COV001 and COV002, one of which was a single-blind randomized controlled phase 2/3 trial testing AZD1222 (ChAdOx1 nCoV-19) in healthy adults. For TCRbeta chain sequencing, PBMC samples were collected from trial participants at day 0 and at day 28 after the second dose. The starting material was peripheral blood, obtained on day 0 of MenACWY control vaccination. The TCR sequence derives from an adult in good health.

The CDR3 protein: CASSEPRTLAKNIQYF. The DNA reads as follows: TGCGCCAGCAGTGAACCCCGAACCCTAGCCAAAAACATTCAGTACTTC. The chain was built from TRBV10-2 and TRBJ2-4; the D gene cannot be resolved reliably. Via the germline V gene, CDR1 is WSHSY and CDR2 SAAADI. The CDR3 numbers 16 residues from cysteine through phenylalanine. CDR3 DNA only is kept here, 48 bases in frame from base 1. Trimming at the junction amounts to 3 bases on V and 0 bases on J, and the germline ends lie 12 bases apart.